The present T cell receptor (beta chain) was sequenced within a study of PD-1 blockade in classical Hodgkin lymphoma (dated by TCRdb to 2020 to 2022). Some background on the complete study: Nivolumab dosing was 3 mg/kg intravenously every 2 weeks, continuing until either disease progression or unacceptable toxicity. A peripheral blood immune signature of response to PD-1 blockade in classical Hodgkin lymphoma was defined using TCR beta sequencing and CyTOF. Here is what the overall study found, with its caveats: The study was restricted to a single clinical trial cohort, and the causes of repertoire differences, possibly disease activity or prior therapy, were left undefined. Trial patients achieving complete response had baseline diversity similar to newly diagnosed patients, whereas partial responders and progressors had significantly lower diversity. Baseline TCR diversity was reported as lower in newly diagnosed patients than in healthy donors, and lower still in relapsed/refractory patients. By C4D1, a significant rise was seen in CD4+ TCR diversity but not in CD8+ TCR diversity (p=0.0027 vs p=0.16), and the rise was most apparent among complete responders (p=0.02). Lower diversity was seen in patients whose nivolumab began less than 1 year after ASCT, and these patients were left out of later analyses so that immune reconstitution would not confound the results.

A note on this clone: Which antigen it targets is not known. No per-base quality is available; no much larger clone lies one base away.

The time point tag for this specimen amounts to: cycle 2 day 1 (C2D1) of nivolumab. Every trial patient had relapsed following autologous stem cell transplantation, and prior brentuximab vedotin exposure was what differed among cohorts A, B and C. The trial cohort comprised 56 patients with relapsed/refractory classical Hodgkin lymphoma whose best overall responses were complete response, partial response or progressive disease. Trial patients were treated with single-agent nivolumab in the multi-cohort phase II CheckMate 205 trial. An independent review committee assessed best overall response using the 2007 International Working Group response criteria. Trial PBMCs were collected immediately before nivolumab initiation (C1D1) and during therapy at cycle 2 day 1 and cycle 4 day 1. Peripheral blood was collected in 8 mL Vacutainer Cell Preparation Tubes, from which PBMCs were isolated by centrifugation and then cryopreserved.

Cut back by 2 bases and 4 bases, the V and J ends lie 8 bases apart. Measured from the cysteine to the phenylalanine, the CDR3 is 13 residues long. Of the read, only the CDR3 DNA is kept; its 39 bases are in frame from base 1. CDR1 and CDR2 (SEHNR, FQNEAQ) derive from the germline V gene (reference sequence). Genomic DNA was isolated using the Qiagen DNeasy kit from unsorted PBMCs as well as from negatively selected CD4+ and CD8+ fractions. TCR beta CDR3 regions were amplified by immunoSEQ multiplex PCR using primers annealing to V and J segments. Amplification bias was minimized using a synthetic immune receptor repertoire, and residual bias was removed computationally after sequencing. Turning to the authors' computational methods: Custom Python scripts were used to quantify repertoire diversity as the Shannon entropy index. Unsorted, CD4+ and CD8+ repertoires were analyzed separately, except for combined analyses in which CD4+ and CD8+ sequences were merged in silico. A clone counted as expanded when the clone's frequency after treatment rose at least 2-fold relative to C1D1, and clones undetected at baseline were given a pseudocount of 0.5. Clones with 0 or 1 copy at C1D1 were defined as singleton clones, while clones with 2 or more copies were defined as non-singleton clones. Clones expanded in unsorted samples were labelled as CD4+, CD8+ or unknown by matching protein sequences in sorted samples from the same patient. Wilcoxon tests on paired samples were used to test changes in diversity from C1D1 to C4D1. The source is immuneACCESS, and TCRdb retained only in-frame sequences with V and J called. Part of the clones is not carried over; for the studies checked, unresolved V genes explain less than half of this, and the remainder is unexplained. The V and J calls and clone size are taken from that table; D and trimming were inferred from the DNA. Within this sample are about 11,000 clones, with approximately 80% of them counted one time only. The top ten clones comprise 4.5% to 6% of the sample.

This receptor chain uses TRBV7-9 and TRBJ1-1; there is no confident call for the D gene. The receptor was derived from a human donor with classical Hodgkin lymphoma. This specimen consisted of peripheral blood mononuclear cells (PBMCs), obtained before the second cycle of nivolumab. The nucleotides are TGTGCCAGCAGCTTACAACAGAGCACTGAAGCTTTCTTT. Its amino acids are CASSLQQSTEAFF.